These 14 T cell receptor beta chains came from one sample sequenced in a study of CD8+CD57+ T cells in acquired aplastic anemia. For sequencing, patients were chosen who had shown expansion of CD8+CD57+ cells by flow cytometry. Researchers used genomic DNA as the template to profile TCR beta VDJ and CDR3. TCRdb recomputed calls from the reads with MiXCR, one row per CDR3 protein. The sample yields about 160,000 distinct CDR3 sequences, 70% to 75% seen once. The sequenced sample consisted of sorted CD4+, CD8+, or CD8+CD57+ T cells (not recorded which) from PBMCs. The receptors stem from a human donor with aplastic anemia.

The V and J genes are TRBV7-2 and TRBJ2-5; 8 bases line up with TRBD2. The germline V gene encodes CDR1 SGHTA and CDR2 FQGNSA. V was pared by 1 base and J by 0 bases, with 7 bases of the junction left unmatched. The length of the CDR3 is 17 residues. In DNA, the CDR3 is TGTGCCAGCAGCTTAGGGTGGGGCGGGGGGTACCAAGAGACCCAGTACTTC. Its protein is CASSLGWGGGYQETQYF.

The chain carries TRBV7-9 and TRBJ2-7; D uncertain. The CDR3 runs to 11 residues. Per germline, CDR1 SEHNR and CDR2 FQNEAQ (reference sequence). The V and J ends lost 0 bases and 6 bases respectively, with 3 bases between them. The CDR3 bases are TGTGCCAGCAGCTTAGCAGCCGAGCAGTACTTC. Its protein product is CASSLAAEQYF.

The chain carries TRBV7-9 and TRBJ2-5, with D uncertain. Germline values: CDR1 SEHNR, CDR2 FQNEAQ (reference sequence). This CDR3 region has 18 residues. Trimming pared 3 bases from V and 2 bases from J, leaving 22 bases between. CDR3 DNA: TGTGCCAGCAGCTTTACTGTCTCGTATTCCGGGCCTCAAGAGACCCAGTACTTC. Translated: CASSFTVSYSGPQETQYF.

The chain is built from TRBV11-2 and TRBJ2-3; TRBD2 matches 8 bases. This CDR3 spans 16 amino acids. V dropped 3 bases and J dropped 1; count of bases not matched to a gene: 6. Germline CDR1 and CDR2: SGHAT and FQNNGV. This CDR3 is CASSFPDGGGTDTQYF. The CDR3 DNA sequence: TGTGCCAGCAGCTTCCCTGACGGGGGGGGCACAGATACGCAGTATTTT. The full variable domain, its missing parts supplied by reference TRBV11-2 and TRBJ2-3, is EAGVAQSPRYKIIEKRQSVAFWCNPISGHATLYWYQQILGQGPKLLIQFQNNGVVDDSQLPKDRFSAERLKGVDSTLKIQPAKLEDSAVYLCASSFPDGGGTDTQYFGPGTRLTVL.

This sequence joins TRBV25-1 and TRBJ1-2, with TRBD1 as a possible D gene (5 bases). This CDR3 is built from 15 residues. Deletions cut 2 bases from V and 7 bases from J, with 17 bases between. Germline-derived CDR1 and CDR2 are MGHDK and SYGVNS. The CDR3 bases are TGTGCCAGCAGTGAACTAGGACACACGGAGAGTGGCTACACCTTC. Amino acid sequence: CASSELGHTESGYTF.

This clonotype has a count of ten or more. This rearrangement joins TRBV2 to TRBJ2-1, with 12 bases fitting TRBD1. After removal of 10 bases from V and 7 bases from J, the junction contained 8 bases not matched to a gene. The CDR3 sequence is 14 residues long. Germline V gene lookup returns CDR1 SNHLY and CDR2 FYNNEI. This chain's CDR3 is CAIEWDRGHNEQFF. For the CDR3, the DNA is TGTGCCATCGAGTGGGACAGGGGGCATAATGAGCAGTTCTTC. Full variable domain (rest looked up from reference TRBV2 and TRBJ2-1): EPEVTQTPSHQVTQMGQEVILRCVPISNHLYFYWYRQILGQKVEFLVSFYNNEISEKSEIFDDQFSVERPDGSNFTLKIRSTKLEDSAMYFCAIEWDRGHNEQFFGPGTRLTVL.

V usage is TRBV15 and J usage is TRBJ1-6; no firm D call. The CDR3 spans 11 residues. Trimming shortened V by 8 bases and J by 7 bases, and 6 bases separated the two germline ends. The germline V gene has CDR1 LNHNV and CDR2 YYDKDF (reference sequence). The CDR3 DNA reads TGTGCCACCGGCCAAAATTCACCCCTCCACTTT. It is translated as CATGQNSPLHF.

The J gene is TRBJ2-5, the V gene TRBV12-3 or TRBV12-4, with D perhaps TRBD1 (6 bases). The V and J ends lost 6 bases and 5 bases respectively, with 19 bases between them. This CDR3 comprises 15 residues. As DNA, the CDR3 is TGTGCCAGCAGCTTGAGCTCCTCAGGGGTGGAGACCCAGTACTTC. The encoded protein is CASSLSSSGVETQYF.

This clonotype was picked up one time. V usage is TRBV9 and J usage is TRBJ1-1, with unresolved D. The CDR3 contains 12 residues. Germline assignment: CDR1 SGDLS and CDR2 YYNGEE. The V end was cut by 2 bases, the J end by 10 bases, with 12 bases between. The CDR3 nucleotides read TGTGCCAGCAGCGTGGACTCACGGGGAGCTTTCTTT. It yields the protein CASSVDSRGAFF.

The chain joins TRBV6-6 to TRBJ2-7; TRBD2 matches at 11 bases. Germline loops: CDR1 MNHNY, CDR2 SVGAGI (reference sequence). The CDR3 extends over 15 amino acids. V gave up 6 bases and J gave up 4 bases; unmatched junction bases: 8. CDR3 protein: CASRHIAGGRYEQYF. The CDR3 bases are TGTGCCAGCAGGCATATAGCGGGAGGGCGGTACGAGCAGTACTTC.

The chain couples TRBV10-2 to TRBJ2-1; 8 bases match TRBD2. J lost 5 bases, V lost 11 bases, and 14 bases had no gene match. The length of the CDR3 is 15 residues. The germline V gene encodes CDR1 WSHSY and CDR2 SAAADI. CDR3 DNA sequence: TGCGCCGTACAGGGTTACCAGCGGGGGAACAATGAGCAGTTCTTC. Its protein is CAVQGYQRGNNEQFF.

This chain uses TRBV29-1 with TRBJ2-1; 7 bases are shared with TRBD1. V trimming: 2 bases; J trimming: 6 bases; junction bases outside the gene matches: 7. The length of the CDR3 is 14 residues. CDR1 SQVTM and CDR2 ANQGSEA come from the germline V gene. The chain's CDR3 is CSVENPGTANEQFF. CDR3 coding DNA: TGCAGCGTTGAAAACCCCGGGACAGCCAATGAGCAGTTCTTC.

V and J are TRBV7-2 and TRBJ1-4; D remains unclear. The CDR3 consists of 15 residues. V lost 5 bases and J lost 5, with 15 bases in between. Germline V CDR1 and CDR2: SGHTA, FQGNSA. In DNA form, the CDR3 reads TGTGCCAGCAGCAGCGCTATGGGTCCCAATGAAAAACTGTTTTTT. Protein sequence: CASSSAMGPNEKLFF.

The chain has TRBV5-1 and TRBJ2-2, with TRBD1 identical over 9 bases. CDR3 length: 17 residues. With V trimmed by 1 base and J by 3 bases, 7 bases remained unmatched. CDR1 SGHRS and CDR2 YFSETQ come from the germline V gene. In DNA, the CDR3 is TGCGCCAGCAGCTTGTCGCGGACAGGGGATTACACCGGGGAGCTGTTTTTT. Translating it yields CASSLSRTGDYTGELFF.